Below are 29 T cell receptor beta chains sequenced from a single sample in a study of T cells in localized non-small cell lung cancer (dated by TCRdb to 2018 to 2020). The protocol used for the library was the immunoSEQ multiplex PCR assay. The clones in this table, taken by TCRdb from immuneACCESS, are in-frame only. Not every clone is retained; where verified, under half of the shortfall comes from an unresolved V gene, and the cause of the rest is unknown. This sample is represented by 25,000 or so clones; approximately 90% of them were singletons. The biggest ten clones account for about 7% of the sample. The source was peripheral blood, collected before any cancer treatment. These receptor sequences come from a woman aged 40-69 years with stage I lung adenocarcinoma.

Here the CDR3 reads CASSPDRDKNTIYF. CDR3 sequence (DNA): TGTGCCAGCAGCCCAGACAGGGATAAGAACACCATATATTTT. The genes are TRBV7-2 and TRBJ1-3; 7 bases map to TRBD1. This CDR3 comprises 14 residues. Germline CDR1 is SGHTA and CDR2 is FQGNSA. With V trimmed by 5 bases and J by 7 bases, 8 bases remained unmatched.

This chain uses TRBV4-1 with TRBJ1-1; possible D gene TRBD1, 6 bases. The CDR3 consists of 14 residues. Germline CDR1 reads MGHRA; CDR2 reads YSYEKL. Between the trimmed V and J ends, which lost 2 bases and 5 bases, there was a span of 12 bases. CDR3 nucleotides: TGCGCCAGCAGCCAAAGTCAGGGGCGGACTGAAGCTTTCTTT. This sequence encodes CASSQSQGRTEAFF.

V gene TRBV7-2 combines with J gene TRBJ1-4, with D unclear. This CDR3 is built from 15 residues. Trimming took 0 bases from V and 2 from J, leaving 7 bases between them. Germline values: CDR1 SGHTA, CDR2 FQGNSA. The CDR3 DNA reads as TGTGCCAGCAGCTTAGCATACACGACTAATGAAAAACTGTTTTTT. This encodes CASSLAYTTNEKLFF.

This clone was detected once. V gene TRBV5-1 combines with J gene TRBJ1-3; D unresolved. The CDR3 covers 15 residues. V was shortened by 0 bases and J by 2 bases, with 9 bases between the two germline ends. The germline gives CDR1 SGHRS, CDR2 YFSETQ. The CDR3 is CASSLEGPPGNTIYF. The CDR3 DNA is TGCGCCAGCAGCTTGGAAGGACCGCCTGGAAACACCATATATTTT.

This chain links TRBV5-1 with TRBJ2-5; D may be TRBD2 (6 bases). Germline CDR1 SGHRS, CDR2 YFSETQ. The V and J ends lost 3 bases and 2 bases respectively, with 11 bases between them. The CDR3 sequence is 14 residues long. Here the CDR3 DNA reads TGCGCCAGCAGCTCGAATGGAGGGCAAGAGACCCAGTACTTC. Translation gives CASSSNGGQETQYF.

This clone came up a few times. This sequence joins TRBV2 and TRBJ2-7; D remains ambiguous. The CDR3 consists of 11 residues. The germline V gene has CDR1 SNHLY and CDR2 FYNNEI. Trimming removed 4 bases at V and 4 bases at J, with 5 bases between. This CDR3 is CASSVRYEQYF. DNA of the CDR3: TGTGCCAGCAGTGTTCGGTACGAGCAGTACTTC.

V usage is TRBV2 and J usage is TRBJ1-1, with TRBD1 matching over 8 bases. CDR1 is SNHLY and CDR2 is FYNNEI in the germline V gene. The CDR3 has 15 residues. The V gene end was trimmed by 3 bases and the J gene end by 1 base; junction bases not matched to a gene: 4. CDR3 region: CASSDPGQANTEAFF. In DNA, the CDR3 is TGTGCCAGCAGTGACCCGGGACAGGCGAACACTGAAGCTTTCTTT.

The chain combines TRBV7-2 with TRBJ2-7; no reliable D call. Trimming took off 7 bases at V and 4 bases at J, with 20 bases between the two ends. The CDR3 is 15 amino acids. Looked up from germline, CDR1 is SGHTA and CDR2 is FQGNSA. CDR3 DNA: TGTGCCAGCACCTTCTCCGCGTCGTGGGGTTACGAGCAGTACTTC. This sequence encodes CASTFSASWGYEQYF.

The rearrangement uses TRBV2 and TRBJ2-3, with TRBD2 matching over 15 bases. CDR1 SNHLY and CDR2 FYNNEI come from the germline V gene. V trimming: 5 bases; J trimming: 3 bases; junction bases outside the gene matches: 9. The CDR3 has 18 amino acids. The CDR3 DNA follows: TGTGCCAGCAGTTCTCTCTGGACTAGCGGGAGGGGTACAGATACGCAGTATTTT. Its translation is CASSSLWTSGRGTDTQYF.

CDR3 sequence: CASSDTRDRGSRTDTQYF. The DNA for the CDR3 is TGTGCCAGCAGCGATACTAGGGACAGGGGGTCGAGGACAGATACGCAGTATTTT. The chain joins TRBV5-5 to TRBJ2-3; TRBD1 matches at 11 bases. Trimming removed 4 bases from V and 3 bases from J; junction bases left unmatched: 13. Looked up from germline, CDR1 is SGHKS and CDR2 is YYEKEE (reference sequence). This CDR3 is 18 amino acids long. The whole variable domain, filled in from reference TRBV5-5 and TRBJ2-3, reads DAGVTQSPTHLIKTRGQQVTLRCSPISGHKSVSWYQQVLGQGPQFIFQYYEKEERGRGNFPDRFSARQFPNYSSELNVNALLLGDSALYLCASSDTRDRGSRTDTQYFGPGTRLTVL.

The chain is built from TRBV14 and TRBJ1-1, with TRBD1 identical over 7 bases. V lost 4 bases and J lost 7; bases outside the gene matches: 6. This CDR3 is 13 amino acids long. Germline V gene lookup returns CDR1 SGHDN and CDR2 FVKESK. CDR3 residues: CASSPRGYGEAFF. CDR3 coding DNA: TGTGCCAGCAGCCCCAGGGGGTATGGTGAAGCTTTCTTT. The full variable domain, rest sourced from reference TRBV14 and TRBJ1-1, is EAGVTQFPSHSVIEKGQTVTLRCDPISGHDNLYWYRRVMGKEIKFLLHFVKESKQDESGMPNNRFLAERTGGTYSTLKVQPAELEDSGVYFCASSPRGYGEAFFGQGTRLTVV.

The chain links TRBV6-5 to TRBJ2-5; D perhaps matches TRBD2 (5 bases). The CDR3 is 12 amino acids. The germline gives CDR1 MNHEY, CDR2 SVGAGI. The ends were cut back, 4 bases at V and 5 bases at J, with 8 bases in the middle. The CDR3 loop is CASSLTGETQYF. For the CDR3, the DNA is TGTGCCAGCAGTTTGACGGGGGAGACCCAGTACTTC.

J is TRBJ1-1 and V is TRBV15; D remains ambiguous. Germline lookup yields CDR1 LNHNV and CDR2 YYDKDF (reference sequence). Trimming pared 5 bases from V and 4 bases from J, leaving 14 bases between. CDR3 length: 14 residues. The CDR3: CATSGSGSSTEAFF. As DNA, the CDR3 is TGTGCCACCAGCGGATCGGGGTCGAGCACTGAAGCTTTCTTT.

V usage is TRBV10-2 and J usage is TRBJ2-7; D could derive from TRBD1 or TRBD2 (5 bases each). Trimming took 6 bases from V and 3 from J, leaving 12 bases between them. CDR3 length: 13 amino acids. From germline, CDR1 is WSHSY and CDR2 SAAADI. CDR3 region: CASRRDLHYEQYF. Written as DNA, the CDR3 is TGCGCCAGCAGAAGGGACCTGCACTACGAGCAGTACTTC.

The V call is TRBV2, the J call TRBJ2-1; 8 bases fit TRBD2. Germline values: CDR1 SNHLY, CDR2 FYNNEI. V lost 5 bases to trimming and J lost 1 base; unmatched junction nucleotides: 16. This CDR3 has 19 residues. CDR3 DNA sequence: TGTGCCAGCAGTAAGGGCCTAGCGGGTGGTGCTGGGTCCTACAATGAGCAGTTCTTC. Protein product: CASSKGLAGGAGSYNEQFF. The full variable domain, in which reference TRBV2 and TRBJ2-1 provide the parts outside the CDR3, is EPEVTQTPSHQVTQMGQEVILRCVPISNHLYFYWYRQILGQKVEFLVSFYNNEISEKSEIFDDQFSVERPDGSNFTLKIRSTKLEDSAMYFCASSKGLAGGAGSYNEQFFGPGTRLTVL.

The count of this clone is one. The chain employs TRBV11-2 and TRBJ1-1; the D gene is possibly TRBD1 (5 bases). Germline values: CDR1 SGHAT, CDR2 FQNNGV. V shed 0 bases and J shed 1 base, with 9 bases lying between them. The CDR3 loop spans 15 amino acids. DNA for the CDR3: TGTGCCAGCAGCTTAGAAGGGGCCTCGAACACTGAAGCTTTCTTT. Residues: CASSLEGASNTEAFF.

The V call is TRBV7-6, the J call TRBJ2-1; TRBD2 matches 7 bases. Germline CDR1 is SGHVS and CDR2 is FNYEAQ. Germline trimming cut 5 bases from V and 11 bases from J; bases unmatched to any gene: 12. The CDR3 consists of 14 residues. The CDR3 loop is CASSPPGASGQQFF. The DNA of the CDR3 is TGTGCCAGCAGCCCACCGGGAGCTAGCGGTCAGCAGTTCTTC.

The rearrangement uses TRBV28 and TRBJ1-2; D unclear. The germline CDR1 and CDR2 sequences are MDHEN and SYDVKM. The ends were cut back, 5 bases at V and 8 bases at J, with 12 bases in the middle. This CDR3 spans 12 amino acids. CDR3 protein: CASSANRVGYTF. As DNA, the CDR3 is TGTGCCAGCAGTGCTAATAGGGTCGGCTACACCTTC.

The table lists this clone with a count of one. The chain links TRBV2 to TRBJ2-7, with TRBD1 matching 7 bases. CDR1 is SNHLY and CDR2 is FYNNEI in the germline V gene. The CDR3 length is 12 residues. J lost 4 bases, V lost 8 bases, and 5 bases had no gene match. The CDR3 loop is CASLDRAYEQYF. CDR3 coding DNA: TGTGCCAGCCTAGACAGGGCATACGAGCAGTACTTC.

The count of this clone is one. Written as DNA, the CDR3 is TGTGCCAGCAGCTCCGAAGAGATCAGGGGGCGCTCTGGAAACACCATATATTTT. It codes for CASSSEEIRGRSGNTIYF. This chain connects TRBV7-2 to TRBJ1-3, with TRBD1 matching 8 bases. V shed 4 bases, J shed 0 bases, and the junction held 11 bases outside the gene matches. From germline, CDR1 is SGHTA and CDR2 FQGNSA. The CDR3 length is 18 residues.

V usage is TRBV7-2 and J usage is TRBJ2-7; 7 bases align to TRBD1. Germline V gives CDR1 SGHTA, CDR2 FQGNSA. This CDR3 has 12 residues. V shed 4 bases, J shed 6 bases, and the junction held 3 bases outside the gene matches. CDR3 DNA sequence: TGTGCCAGCAGCTCAACAGGGGTCGAGCAGTACTTC. Its protein product is CASSSTGVEQYF.

The CDR3 sequence: CASRGGGPTSGANVLTF. The CDR3 DNA follows: TGTGCCAGCAGGGGGGGAGGACCTACCTCTGGGGCCAACGTCCTGACTTTC. The J gene is TRBJ2-6, the V gene TRBV5-4; tentative D call: TRBD2 (6 bases). V was pared by 5 bases and J by 0 bases, with 15 bases between. The CDR3 covers 17 residues. Germline V CDR1 and CDR2: SGHNT, YYREEE (reference sequence).

This clone has just one count. The chain combines TRBV7-2 with TRBJ2-6; D is ambiguous. In germline, CDR1 is SGHTA, CDR2 FQGNSA. The CDR3 has 14 residues. Deletions cut 5 bases from V and 3 bases from J, with 8 bases between. This chain's CDR3 is CASSPPIGANVLTF. As DNA, the CDR3 is TGTGCCAGCAGCCCGCCGATTGGGGCCAACGTCCTGACTTTC.

J is TRBJ2-2 and V is TRBV4-3, with a possible D match to TRBD1 (6 bases). The CDR3 covers 16 residues. CDR1 and CDR2 (germline): LGHNA, YSLEER. The V gene lost 4 bases and the J gene lost 2 bases, with 14 bases spanning the gap. The CDR3 here is CASSPRTVFNTGELFF. CDR3 nucleotides: TGCGCCAGCAGCCCCCGGACAGTTTTCAACACCGGGGAGCTGTTTTTT.

This chain links TRBV11-2 with TRBJ2-2; 12 bases line up with TRBD2. Germline assignment: CDR1 SGHAT and CDR2 FQNNGV. The J segment lost 8 bases and the V segment lost 4 bases, leaving 11 bases of the junction unmatched. This CDR3 has 17 residues. CDR3 nucleotide sequence: TGTGCCAGCAGCTCCTCCTCGACTAGCGGGAGAATGGGGGAGCTGTTTTTT. Its translation is CASSSSSTSGRMGELFF.

V and J are TRBV5-1 and TRBJ2-7; D gene ambiguous. The CDR3 covers 16 residues. Germline V gives CDR1 SGHRS, CDR2 YFSETQ. V gave up 5 bases and J gave up 2 bases, with 20 bases separating them. CDR3 region: CASRLQSSTPAYEQYF. As DNA, the CDR3 is TGCGCCAGCAGATTACAAAGCTCAACCCCGGCCTACGAGCAGTACTTC.

The DNA of the CDR3 is TGTGCCAGCAGTTTAAACAGGCCGCTCGAAGGCTACACCTTC. Translated: CASSLNRPLEGYTF. The chain joins TRBV28 to TRBJ1-2, with D perhaps matching TRBD1 (5 bases). V was trimmed by 2 bases and J by 8 bases, leaving 15 bases between them. The CDR3 covers 14 residues. Germline V gene sequence: CDR1 MDHEN, CDR2 SYDVKM.

The CDR3 reads CASSTQGQRDYTF. In nucleotides, the CDR3 is TGTGCCAGCAGCACACAAGGCCAGAGGGACTACACCTTC. The chain recombines TRBV7-3 with TRBJ1-2; D is unresolved. Germline V lookup: CDR1 SGHTA, CDR2 FQGTGA. The CDR3 is made up of 13 amino acids. Trimming removed 5 bases from V and 10 bases from J, with 17 bases in between.

The rearrangement links TRBV5-5 to TRBJ2-7, with D unclear. Trimming stripped 0 bases from V and 3 bases from J, with 10 bases between. Germline V gives CDR1 SGHKS, CDR2 YYEKEE (reference sequence). The CDR3 loop spans 14 amino acids. The CDR3 region is CASSLVPTVYEQYF. The DNA for the CDR3 is TGTGCCAGCAGCTTGGTACCCACAGTCTACGAGCAGTACTTC.